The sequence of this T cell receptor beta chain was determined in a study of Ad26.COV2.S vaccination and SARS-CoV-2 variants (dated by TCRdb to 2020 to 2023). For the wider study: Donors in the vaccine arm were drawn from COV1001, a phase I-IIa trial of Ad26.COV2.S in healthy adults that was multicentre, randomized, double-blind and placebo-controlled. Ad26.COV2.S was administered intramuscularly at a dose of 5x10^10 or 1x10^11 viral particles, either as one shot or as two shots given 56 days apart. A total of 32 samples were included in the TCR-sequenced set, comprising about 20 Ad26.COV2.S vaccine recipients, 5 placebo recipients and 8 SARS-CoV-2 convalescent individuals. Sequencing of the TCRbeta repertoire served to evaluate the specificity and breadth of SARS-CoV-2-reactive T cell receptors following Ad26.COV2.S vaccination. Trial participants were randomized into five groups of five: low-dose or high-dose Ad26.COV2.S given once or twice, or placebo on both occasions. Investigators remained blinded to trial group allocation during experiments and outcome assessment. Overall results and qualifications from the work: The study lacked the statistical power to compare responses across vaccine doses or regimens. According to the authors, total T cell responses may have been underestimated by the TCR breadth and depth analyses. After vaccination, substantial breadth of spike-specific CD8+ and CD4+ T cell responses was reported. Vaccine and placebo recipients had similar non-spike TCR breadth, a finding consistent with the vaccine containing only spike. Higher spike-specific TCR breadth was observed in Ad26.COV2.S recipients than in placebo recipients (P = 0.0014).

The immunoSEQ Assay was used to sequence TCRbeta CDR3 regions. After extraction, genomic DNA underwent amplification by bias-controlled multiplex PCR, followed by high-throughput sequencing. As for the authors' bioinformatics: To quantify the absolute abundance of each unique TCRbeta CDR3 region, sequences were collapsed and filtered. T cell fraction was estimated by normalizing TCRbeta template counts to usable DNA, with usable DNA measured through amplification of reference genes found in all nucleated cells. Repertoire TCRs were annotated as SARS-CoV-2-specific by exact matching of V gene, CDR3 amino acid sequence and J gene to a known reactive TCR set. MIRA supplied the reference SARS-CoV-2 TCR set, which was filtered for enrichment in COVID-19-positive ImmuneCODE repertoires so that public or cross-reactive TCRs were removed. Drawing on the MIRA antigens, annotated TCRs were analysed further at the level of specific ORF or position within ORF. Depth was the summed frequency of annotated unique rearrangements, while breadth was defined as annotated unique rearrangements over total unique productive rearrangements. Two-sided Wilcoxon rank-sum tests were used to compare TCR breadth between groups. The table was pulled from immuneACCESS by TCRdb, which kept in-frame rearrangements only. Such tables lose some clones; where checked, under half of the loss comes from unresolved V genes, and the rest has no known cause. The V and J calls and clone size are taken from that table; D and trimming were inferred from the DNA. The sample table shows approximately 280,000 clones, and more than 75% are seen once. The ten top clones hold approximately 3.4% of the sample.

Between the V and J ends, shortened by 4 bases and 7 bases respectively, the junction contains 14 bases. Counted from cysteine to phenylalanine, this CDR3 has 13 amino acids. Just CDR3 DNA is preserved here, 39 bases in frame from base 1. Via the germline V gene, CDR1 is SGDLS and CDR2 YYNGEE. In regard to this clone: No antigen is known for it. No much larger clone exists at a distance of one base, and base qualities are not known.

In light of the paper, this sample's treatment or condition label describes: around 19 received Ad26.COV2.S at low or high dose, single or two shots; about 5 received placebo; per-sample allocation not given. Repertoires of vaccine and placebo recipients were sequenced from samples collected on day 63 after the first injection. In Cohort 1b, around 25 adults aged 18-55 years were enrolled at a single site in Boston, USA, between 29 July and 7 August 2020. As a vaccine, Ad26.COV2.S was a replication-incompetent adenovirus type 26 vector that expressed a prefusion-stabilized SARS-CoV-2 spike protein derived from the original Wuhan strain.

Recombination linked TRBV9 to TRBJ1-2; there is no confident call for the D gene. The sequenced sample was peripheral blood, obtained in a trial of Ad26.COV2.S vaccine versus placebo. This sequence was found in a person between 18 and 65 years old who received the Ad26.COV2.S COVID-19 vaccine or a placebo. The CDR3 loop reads CASSPTDAGGYTF. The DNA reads TGTGCCAGCAGCCCTACAGACGCCGGTGGCTACACCTTC. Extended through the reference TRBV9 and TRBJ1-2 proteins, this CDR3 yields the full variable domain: DSGVTQTPKHLITATGQRVTLRCSPRSGDLSVYWYQQSLDQGLQFLIQYYNGEERAKGNILERFSAQQFPDLHSELNLSSLELGDSALYFCASSPTDAGGYTFGSGTRLTVV.